This T cell receptor (beta chain) was identified in a study of T cells in Graves' hyperthyroidism and ophthalmopathy. What was amplified from RNA transcripts were TCR beta CDR3 regions. The HTBI primer set was used in a first-round RT-PCR of the TCR CDR3. From the multiplex PCR reads, TCRdb called clonotypes with MiXCR, one entry per CDR3 protein. The data show a few hundred thousand distinct CDR3 sequences, 46% seen once. This clonotype was seen ten or more times. Germline V CDR1 and CDR2: DFQATT, SNEGSKA (reference sequence). With 6 bases removed from V and 11 bases from J, the gap between germline ends came to 26 bases. The CDR3 is made up of 15 amino acids. Uncontrolled infection, other autoimmune disease, pregnancy or lactation disqualified patients from enrolment.

V is TRBV20-1 and J is TRBJ1-5, with D unresolved. Sequenced: peripheral blood or thyroid tissue (not recorded which). The TCR was taken from a woman between 18 and 29 years old with Graves' hyperthyroidism. CDR3 protein: CSARIPGPLGSTQHF. The CDR3 DNA reads TGCAGTGCCAGAATTCCCGGGCCCCTAGGATCGACCCAGCATTTT.